The 6 T cell receptor beta chains presented below share a single source sample, sequenced in a study of human T cells and chemical hapten exposure. TCRdb called the 5' RACE reads again in MiXCR, with one record for every CDR3 protein. This sample has 100,000 to 120,000 distinct CDR3 sequences, with approximately 20% found just once. Total RNA was isolated from whole blood that had not been fractionated. The source of these receptors is a human donor in good health.

This chain uses TRBV20-1 with TRBJ2-7; D might be TRBD2 (6 bases). V was clipped by 5 bases and J by 9 bases, with 26 bases between them. CDR3 length equals 15 residues. Germline V gives CDR1 DFQATT, CDR2 SNEGSKA (reference sequence). CDR3 region: CSAPPPGPGGRGQYF. The CDR3 DNA follows: TGCAGTGCTCCTCCTCCGGGACCCGGGGGACGGGGGCAGTACTTC.

This clonotype turned up a few times. The chain links TRBV28 to TRBJ2-7; D gene ambiguous. Germline V CDR1 and CDR2: MDHEN, SYDVKM. The CDR3 runs to 15 residues. Trimming cost V 4 bases and J 6 bases, with 19 bases left between them. The CDR3 sequence is CASSSRSTHGPEQYF. CDR3 bases: TGTGCCAGCAGTTCAAGAAGTACCCACGGACCCGAGCAGTACTTC.

V and J are TRBV11-2 and TRBJ2-1; the match to TRBD2 covers 10 bases. CDR1 and CDR2 (germline): SGHAT, FQNNGV. The CDR3 loop spans 16 amino acids. The V segment lost 3 bases and the J segment 0 bases; nucleotides outside the gene matches: 2. The CDR3 loop is CASSFRLAGSYNEQFF. Here the CDR3 DNA reads TGTGCCAGCAGCTTTAGACTAGCGGGCTCCTACAATGAGCAGTTCTTC.

This clonotype was recorded at least ten times. This sequence joins TRBV9 and TRBJ1-1; D ambiguous. Germline loops: CDR1 SGDLS, CDR2 YYNGEE. The V end was cut by 4 bases, the J end by 2 bases, with 12 bases between. The CDR3 has 14 residues. CDR3: CASSPRTGNTEAFF. The CDR3 coding sequence is TGTGCCAGCAGCCCACGAACGGGTAACACTGAAGCTTTCTTT.

This rearrangement joins TRBV2 to TRBJ1-3, with 7 bases aligning to TRBD1. CDR3 size: 17 residues. CDR1 SNHLY and CDR2 FYNNEI come from the germline V gene. The V and J ends lost 2 bases and 0 bases, in that order; junction bases with no gene match: 7. CDR3 protein: CASSENGRGDSGNTIYF. The CDR3, as DNA: TGTGCCAGCAGTGAAAACGGCAGGGGGGACTCTGGAAACACCATATATTTT.

This clonotype was detected only a few times. The gene calls are TRBV12-3 or TRBV12-4 and TRBJ1-5; 9 bases match TRBD1. This CDR3 is 15 amino acids long. V was clipped by 3 bases and J by 3 bases; unmatched bases: 3. The CDR3 coding sequence is TGTGCCAGCAGTTTGGACAGGGGATACAATCAGCCCCAGCATTTT. Translation gives CASSLDRGYNQPQHF.